A single sample gave rise to the 11 T cell receptor beta chains below, sequenced in a study of T cell responses to AZD1222 COVID-19 vaccine. Assay used: immunoSEQ multiplex PCR; TCRdb lists only in-frame clones, some missing. The sample has about 170,000 clones, roughly nine tenths seen once. This specimen was peripheral blood, taken on day 0 of AZD1222 vaccination. These receptors came from an adult in good health.

The chain's CDR3 is CASSPRRISYEQYF. CDR3 bases: TGTGCCAGCAGCCCCCGAAGGATTTCCTACGAGCAGTACTTC. V usage is TRBV9 and J usage is TRBJ2-7; D unclear. CDR1 and CDR2 from the germline V gene are SGDLS and YYNGEE. The CDR3 is 14 amino acids. V lost 4 bases, J lost 1 base, and 12 bases lay in between.

The chain uses TRBV19 and TRBJ1-2; a weak D match, TRBD1 (5 bases). The CDR3 totals 15 residues. Trimming cost V 8 bases and J 0 bases, with 16 bases left between them. Germline CDR1 and CDR2: LNHDA and SQIVND (reference sequence). This chain's CDR3 is CASLLEGSANYGYTF. The CDR3 region has the DNA TGTGCCAGTCTCCTTGAGGGGTCCGCTAACTATGGCTACACCTTC. Supplemented by reference TRBV19 and TRBJ1-2, the full variable domain reads DGGITQSPKYLFRKEGQNVTLSCEQNLNHDAMYWYRQDPGQGLRLIYYSQIVNDFQKGDIAEGYSVSREKKESFPLTVTSAQKNPTAFYLCASLLEGSANYGYTFGSGTRLTVV.

The chain recombines TRBV11-2 with TRBJ2-2, with 7 bases fitting TRBD2. V lost 5 bases and J lost 3; bases outside the gene matches: 9. Germline CDR1 SGHAT, CDR2 FQNNGV. This CDR3 is 16 amino acids long. In DNA, the CDR3 is TGTGCCAGCAGCCCCCGGACTAGAGGCGACACCGGGGAGCTGTTTTTT. It is translated as CASSPRTRGDTGELFF.

This chain connects TRBV7-2 to TRBJ2-7; D tentatively fits TRBD1 or TRBD2 (5 bases each). The V end lost 5 bases, the J end lost 3 bases, and 8 bases lay between the germline ends. The V gene's germline CDR1 is SGHTA and CDR2 FQGNSA. The CDR3 is made up of 12 amino acids. Written as DNA, the CDR3 is TGTGCCAGCAGCGGGACGTTCTACGAGCAGTACTTC. This codes for CASSGTFYEQYF.

V gene TRBV4-3 combines with J gene TRBJ2-2, with D possibly being TRBD1 or TRBD2 (5 bases each). The V end was cut by 1 base, the J end by 4 bases, with 13 bases between. The CDR3 loop spans 16 amino acids. Germline-derived CDR1 and CDR2 are LGHNA and YSLEER. CDR3 region: CASSQGRGGGTGELFF. In DNA, the CDR3 is TGCGCCAGCAGCCAAGGTCGGGGCGGTGGCACCGGGGAGCTGTTTTTT.

This chain joins TRBV6-2 or TRBV6-3 and TRBJ1-2, with 9 positions matching TRBD1. CDR3 size: 15 residues. The germline V gene has CDR1 MNHEY and CDR2 SVGEGT. After removal of 6 bases from V and 7 bases from J, the junction contained 12 bases not matched to a gene. The CDR3 nucleotides read TGTGCCAGCAGCCCACCCGGACAGGGGAGGAGTGGCTACACCTTC. It encodes CASSPPGQGRSGYTF.

The table lists this clone with a few counts. J is TRBJ1-4 and V is TRBV18; D might be TRBD1 (5 bases). This CDR3 contains 16 residues. CDR1 is KGHSH and CDR2 is LQKENI in the germline V gene. V lost 3 bases to trimming and J lost 7 bases, with 18 bases between them. CDR3 sequence reads: CASSPPGASIGEKLFF. The CDR3 DNA is TGTGCCAGCTCACCCCCCGGGGCATCGATTGGTGAAAAACTGTTTTTT.

Only one count was recorded for this clone. The chain carries TRBV7-3 and TRBJ1-1; 8 nucleotides agree with TRBD1. The CDR3 contains 14 residues. V lost 5 bases, J lost 0 bases, and 2 bases stayed unmatched. The germline CDR1 and CDR2 sequences are SGHTA and FQGTGA. CDR3 loop: CASSRQGMNTEAFF. The CDR3 DNA reads TGTGCCAGCAGCCGACAGGGGATGAACACTGAAGCTTTCTTT.

The chain carries TRBV19 and TRBJ1-4; D is undetermined. This CDR3 region has 14 residues. Trimming shortened V by 6 bases and J by 5 bases, and 13 bases separated the two germline ends. The germline V gene encodes CDR1 LNHDA and CDR2 SQIVND (reference sequence). CDR3 in amino acids: CASRRRLPNEKLFF. CDR3 DNA sequence: TGTGCCAGTAGGAGACGTCTTCCGAATGAAAAACTGTTTTTT.

The gene calls are TRBV12-5 and TRBJ1-1; unclear D gene. The CDR3 spans 14 residues. Germline CDR1 is LGHNT and CDR2 is FRNRAP. CDR3 coding DNA: TGTGCCGCTCCGTCGGCAACCCGGAGCACTGAAGCTTTCTTT. Amino acid sequence: CAAPSATRSTEAFF.

CDR3 sequence reads: CASSFSGIGEQYF. CDR3 DNA: TGTGCCAGCAGTTTCAGCGGGATCGGGGAGCAGTACTTC. The chain recombines TRBV12-3 or TRBV12-4 with TRBJ2-7; 7 nucleotides align to TRBD2. The CDR3 runs 13 residues. Germline trimming cut 3 bases from V and 7 bases from J; bases unmatched to any gene: 6.